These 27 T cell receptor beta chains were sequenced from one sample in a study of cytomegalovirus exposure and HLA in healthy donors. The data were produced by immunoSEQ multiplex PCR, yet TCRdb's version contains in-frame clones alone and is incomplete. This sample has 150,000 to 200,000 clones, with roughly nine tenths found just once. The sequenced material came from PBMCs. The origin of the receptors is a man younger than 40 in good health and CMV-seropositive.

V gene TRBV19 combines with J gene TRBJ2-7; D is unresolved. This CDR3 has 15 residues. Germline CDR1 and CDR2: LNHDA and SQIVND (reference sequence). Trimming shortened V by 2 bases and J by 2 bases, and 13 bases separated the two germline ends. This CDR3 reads CASSIIATTTYEQYF. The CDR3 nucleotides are TGTGCCAGTAGTATAATAGCCACAACCACCTACGAGCAGTACTTC.

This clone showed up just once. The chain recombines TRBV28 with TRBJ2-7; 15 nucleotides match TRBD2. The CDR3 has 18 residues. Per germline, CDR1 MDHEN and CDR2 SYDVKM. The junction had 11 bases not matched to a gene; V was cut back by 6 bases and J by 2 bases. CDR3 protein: CASRSLGTSGGSTYEQYF. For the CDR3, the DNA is TGTGCCAGCAGATCTCTCGGGACTAGCGGGGGGTCCACCTACGAGCAGTACTTC.

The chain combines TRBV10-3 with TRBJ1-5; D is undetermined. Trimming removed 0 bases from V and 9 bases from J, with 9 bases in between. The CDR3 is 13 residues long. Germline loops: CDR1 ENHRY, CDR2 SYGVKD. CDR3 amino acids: CAISESGRSPQHF. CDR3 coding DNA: TGTGCCATCAGTGAGTCGGGTAGATCGCCCCAGCATTTT.

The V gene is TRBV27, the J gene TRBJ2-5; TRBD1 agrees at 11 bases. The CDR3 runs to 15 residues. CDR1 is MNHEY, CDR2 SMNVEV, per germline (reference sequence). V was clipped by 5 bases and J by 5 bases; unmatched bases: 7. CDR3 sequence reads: CASSPRTGGEETQYF. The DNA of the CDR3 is TGTGCCAGCAGTCCCCGGACAGGGGGCGAGGAGACCCAGTACTTC.

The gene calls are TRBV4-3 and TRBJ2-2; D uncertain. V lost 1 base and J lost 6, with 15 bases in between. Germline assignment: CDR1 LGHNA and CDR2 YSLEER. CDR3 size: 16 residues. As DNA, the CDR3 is TGCGCCAGCAGCCAAGGGGCAGGCCGAGTGGCCGGGGAGCTGTTTTTT. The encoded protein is CASSQGAGRVAGELFF.

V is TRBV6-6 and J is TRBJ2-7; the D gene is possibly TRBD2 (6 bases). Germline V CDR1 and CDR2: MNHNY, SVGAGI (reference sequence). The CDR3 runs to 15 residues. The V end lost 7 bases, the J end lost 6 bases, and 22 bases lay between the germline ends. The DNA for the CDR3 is TGTGCCAGCACCCGAAGGGAGGCCGGCCTCGTCGAGCAGTACTTC. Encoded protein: CASTRREAGLVEQYF.

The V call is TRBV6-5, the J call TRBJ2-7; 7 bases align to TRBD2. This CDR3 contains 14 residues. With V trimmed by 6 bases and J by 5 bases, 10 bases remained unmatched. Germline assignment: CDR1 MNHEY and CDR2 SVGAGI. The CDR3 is CASSSWGGRNEQYF. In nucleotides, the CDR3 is TGTGCCAGCAGCTCCTGGGGAGGGCGCAACGAGCAGTACTTC.

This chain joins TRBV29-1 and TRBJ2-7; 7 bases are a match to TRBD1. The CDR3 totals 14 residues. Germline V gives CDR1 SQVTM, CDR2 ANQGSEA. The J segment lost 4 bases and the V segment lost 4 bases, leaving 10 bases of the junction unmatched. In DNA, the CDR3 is TGCAGCGTTGTTACAGGGGAGAACTTTTACGAGCAGTACTTC. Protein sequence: CSVVTGENFYEQYF.

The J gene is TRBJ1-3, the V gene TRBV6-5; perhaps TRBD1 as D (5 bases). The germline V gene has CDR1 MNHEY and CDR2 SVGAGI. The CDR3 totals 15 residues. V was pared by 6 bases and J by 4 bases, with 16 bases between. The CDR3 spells CASSRPGPAGNTIYF. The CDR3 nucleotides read TGTGCCAGCAGCCGTCCAGGGCCGGCCGGAAACACCATATATTTT.

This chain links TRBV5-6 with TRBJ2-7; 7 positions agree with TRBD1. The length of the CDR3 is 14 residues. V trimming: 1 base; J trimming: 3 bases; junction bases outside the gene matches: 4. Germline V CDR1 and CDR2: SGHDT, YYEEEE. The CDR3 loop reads CASSLYQGVYEQYF. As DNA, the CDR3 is TGTGCCAGCAGCTTGTATCAGGGGGTCTACGAGCAGTACTTC.

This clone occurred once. The CDR3 sequence: CASTTGRTGGVGETQYF. DNA of the CDR3: TGTGCCAGTACCACGGGGCGGACAGGGGGCGTGGGAGAGACCCAGTACTTC. This chain uses TRBV19 with TRBJ2-5; TRBD1 aligns across 11 bases. CDR1 is LNHDA and CDR2 is SQIVND in the germline V gene (reference sequence). The V and J ends lost 7 bases and 4 bases, in that order; junction bases with no gene match: 14. The CDR3 is 17 residues long.

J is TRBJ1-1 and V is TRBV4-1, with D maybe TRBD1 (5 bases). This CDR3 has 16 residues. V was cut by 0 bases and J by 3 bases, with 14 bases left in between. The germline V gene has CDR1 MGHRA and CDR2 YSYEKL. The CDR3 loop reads CASSQDPGTGDTEAFF. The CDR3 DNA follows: TGCGCCAGCAGCCAAGACCCCGGGACGGGGGACACTGAAGCTTTCTTT.

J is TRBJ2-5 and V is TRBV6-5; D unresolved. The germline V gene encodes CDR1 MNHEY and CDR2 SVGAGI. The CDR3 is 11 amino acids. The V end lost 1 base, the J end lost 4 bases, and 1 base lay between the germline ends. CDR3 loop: CASSYLETQYF. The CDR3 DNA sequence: TGTGCCAGCAGTTACTTAGAGACCCAGTACTTC.

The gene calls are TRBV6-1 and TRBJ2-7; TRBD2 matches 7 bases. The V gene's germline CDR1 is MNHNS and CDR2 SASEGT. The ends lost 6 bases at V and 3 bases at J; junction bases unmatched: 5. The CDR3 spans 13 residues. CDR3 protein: CASSGLGDYEQYF. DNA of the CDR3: TGTGCCAGCAGCGGACTAGGGGACTACGAGCAGTACTTC.

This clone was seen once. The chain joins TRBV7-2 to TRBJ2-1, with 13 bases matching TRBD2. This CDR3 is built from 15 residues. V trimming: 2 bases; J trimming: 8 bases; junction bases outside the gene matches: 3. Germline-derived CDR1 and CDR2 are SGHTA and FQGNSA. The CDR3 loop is CASSLTSGRADEQFF. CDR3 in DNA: TGTGCCAGCAGCTTAACTAGCGGGAGGGCTGATGAGCAGTTCTTC.

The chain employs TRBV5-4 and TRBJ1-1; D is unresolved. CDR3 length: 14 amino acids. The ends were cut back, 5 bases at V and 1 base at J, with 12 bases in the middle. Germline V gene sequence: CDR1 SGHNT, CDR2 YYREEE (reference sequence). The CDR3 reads CASSLAARNTEAFF. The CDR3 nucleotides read TGTGCCAGCAGTTTAGCAGCTCGGAACACTGAAGCTTTCTTT.

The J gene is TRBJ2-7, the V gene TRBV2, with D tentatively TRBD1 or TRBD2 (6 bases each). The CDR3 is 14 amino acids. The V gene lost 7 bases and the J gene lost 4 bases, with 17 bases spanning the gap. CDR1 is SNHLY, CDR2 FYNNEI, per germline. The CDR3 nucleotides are TGTGCCAGCATAGGCAACAGGGAGGAGTACGAGCAGTACTTC. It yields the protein CASIGNREEYEQYF.

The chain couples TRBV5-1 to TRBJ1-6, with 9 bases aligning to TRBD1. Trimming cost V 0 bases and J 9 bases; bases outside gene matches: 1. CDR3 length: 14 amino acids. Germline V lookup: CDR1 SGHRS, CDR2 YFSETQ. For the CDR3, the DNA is TGCGCCAGCAGCTTGGAGGACAGGGGTTCACCCCTCCACTTT. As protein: CASSLEDRGSPLHF.

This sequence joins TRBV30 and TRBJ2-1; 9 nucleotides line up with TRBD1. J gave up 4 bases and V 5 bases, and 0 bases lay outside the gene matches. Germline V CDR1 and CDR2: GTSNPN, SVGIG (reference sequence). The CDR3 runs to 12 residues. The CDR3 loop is CAWGQGYNEQFF. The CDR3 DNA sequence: TGTGCCTGGGGACAGGGGTACAATGAGCAGTTCTTC. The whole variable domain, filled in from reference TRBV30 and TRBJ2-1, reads SQTIHQWPATLVQPVGSPLSLECTVEGTSNPNLYWYRQAAGRGLQLLFYSVGIGQISSEVPQNLSASRPQDRQFILSSKKLLLSDSGFYLCAWGQGYNEQFFGPGTRLTVL.

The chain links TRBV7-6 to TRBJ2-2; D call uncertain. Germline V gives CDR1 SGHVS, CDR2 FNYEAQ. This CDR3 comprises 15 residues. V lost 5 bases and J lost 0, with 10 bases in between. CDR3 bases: TGTGCCAGCAGCCTGGCCGTAACGAACACCGGGGAGCTGTTTTTT. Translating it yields CASSLAVTNTGELFF.

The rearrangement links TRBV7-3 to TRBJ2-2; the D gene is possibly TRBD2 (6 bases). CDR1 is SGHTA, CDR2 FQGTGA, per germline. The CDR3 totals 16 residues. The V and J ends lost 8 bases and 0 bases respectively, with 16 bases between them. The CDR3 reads CASREPGTPNTGELFF. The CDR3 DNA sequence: TGTGCCAGCCGAGAACCCGGGACTCCGAACACCGGGGAGCTGTTTTTT. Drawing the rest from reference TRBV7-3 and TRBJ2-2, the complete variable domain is GAGVSQTPSNKVTEKGKYVELRCDPISGHTALYWYRQSLGQGPEFLIYFQGTGAADDSGLPNDRFFAVRPEGSVSTLKIQRTERGDSAVYLCASREPGTPNTGELFFGEGSRLTVL.

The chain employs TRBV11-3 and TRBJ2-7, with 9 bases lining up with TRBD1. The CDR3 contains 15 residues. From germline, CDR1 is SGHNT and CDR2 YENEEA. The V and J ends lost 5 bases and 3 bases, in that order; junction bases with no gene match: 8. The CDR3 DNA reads TGTGCCAGCAGCAACCCGACAGGGGGGGACTACGAGCAGTACTTC. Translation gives CASSNPTGGDYEQYF.

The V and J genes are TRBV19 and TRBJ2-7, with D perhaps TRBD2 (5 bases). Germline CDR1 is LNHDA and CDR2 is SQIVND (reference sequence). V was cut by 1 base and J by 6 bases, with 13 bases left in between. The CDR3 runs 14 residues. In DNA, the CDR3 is TGTGCCAGTAGTATAGGAGGAGGTCTTGGCGAGCAGTACTTC. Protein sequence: CASSIGGGLGEQYF.

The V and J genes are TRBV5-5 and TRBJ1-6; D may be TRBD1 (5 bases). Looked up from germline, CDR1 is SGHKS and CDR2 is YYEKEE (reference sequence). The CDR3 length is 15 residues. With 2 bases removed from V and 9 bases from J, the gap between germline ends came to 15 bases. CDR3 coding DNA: TGTGCCAGCAGCTTCGATGGGCAGGGTATTTCACCCCTCCACTTT. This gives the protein CASSFDGQGISPLHF.

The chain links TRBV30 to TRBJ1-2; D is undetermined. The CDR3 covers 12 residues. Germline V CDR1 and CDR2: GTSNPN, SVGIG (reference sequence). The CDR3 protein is CGFEGLGYGYTF. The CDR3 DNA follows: TGTGGATTCGAGGGATTGGGCTATGGCTACACCTTC.

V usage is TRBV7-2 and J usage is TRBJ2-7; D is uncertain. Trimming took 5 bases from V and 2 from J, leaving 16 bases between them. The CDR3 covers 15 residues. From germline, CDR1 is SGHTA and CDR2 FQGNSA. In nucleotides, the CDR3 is TGTGCCAGCAGCCCAGACCCGGCAGGAACCTACGAGCAGTACTTC. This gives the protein CASSPDPAGTYEQYF. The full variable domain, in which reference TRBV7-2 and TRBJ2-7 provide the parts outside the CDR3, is GAGVSQSPSNKVTEKGKDVELRCDPISGHTALYWYRQSLGQGLEFLIYFQGNSAPDKSGLPSDRFSAERTGGSVSTLTIQRTQQEDSAVYLCASSPDPAGTYEQYFGPGTRLTVT.

The CDR3: CASSPGQGAEQYF. The DNA of the CDR3 is TGTGCCAGTAGTCCTGGACAGGGAGCCGAGCAGTACTTC. The V call is TRBV19, the J call TRBJ2-7, with TRBD1 matching 8 bases. V dropped 5 bases and J dropped 6; count of bases not matched to a gene: 6. There are 13 residues in the CDR3. The germline gives CDR1 LNHDA, CDR2 SQIVND (reference sequence).